These 28 T cell receptor beta chains share one sample of origin, sequenced in a study of T cell changes during pregnancy in multiple sclerosis. The method was immunoSEQ multiplex PCR; TCRdb's version includes in-frame clones alone and lacks a portion of them. The sample has tens of thousands of clones; 89% are singletons. The sample consisted of CD4+ T cells from peripheral blood mononuclear cells, taken in the first trimester of pregnancy. These receptors were obtained from a female donor with multiple sclerosis, enrolled in a pregnancy study.

The chain uses TRBV28 and TRBJ1-4, with D possibly TRBD1 on 6 matching bases. The CDR3 runs 14 residues. CDR1 and CDR2 from the germline V gene are MDHEN and SYDVKM. V lost 7 bases and J lost 3, with 12 bases in between. For the CDR3, the DNA is TGTGCCAGCATCACAGGGTCGGCTAATGAAAAACTGTTTTTT. Translating gives CASITGSANEKLFF.

The rearrangement links TRBV11-3 to TRBJ2-5; 8 positions match TRBD1. V shed 5 bases and J 4 bases; nucleotides not matched to a gene: 12. The length of the CDR3 is 16 residues. In germline, CDR1 is SGHNT, CDR2 YENEEA. The CDR3, as DNA: TGTGCCAGCAGCCGAGATGCATCAGGGGGCGTAGAGACCCAGTACTTC. Translating gives CASSRDASGGVETQYF.

The chain has TRBV2 and TRBJ1-2; D is possibly TRBD1 (6 bases). V gave up 7 bases and J gave up 7 bases, with 16 bases separating them. The CDR3 totals 13 residues. Germline V gene data show CDR1 as SNHLY and CDR2 as FYNNEI. CDR3 sequence reads: CASTTGTMIGYTF. In DNA, the CDR3 is TGTGCCAGCACTACCGGGACAATGATTGGCTACACCTTC.

This CDR3 is CAISVPGQGPHGYTF. CDR3 coding DNA: TGTGCCATCAGTGTCCCGGGACAGGGCCCCCATGGCTACACCTTC. The chain has TRBV10-3 and TRBJ1-2; 9 bases align to TRBD1. J gave up 6 bases and V 4 bases, and 9 bases lay outside the gene matches. There are 15 residues in the CDR3. CDR1 is ENHRY, CDR2 SYGVKD, per germline.

V usage is TRBV29-1 and J usage is TRBJ2-1; 7 bases line up with TRBD2. V was pared by 2 bases and J by 8 bases, with 9 bases of the junction left unmatched. CDR1 is SQVTM, CDR2 ANQGSEA, per germline. This CDR3 is 14 amino acids long. This CDR3 is CSVELAGVRDEQFF. The CDR3 DNA follows: TGCAGCGTTGAACTCGCGGGAGTTCGGGATGAGCAGTTCTTC.

This chain connects TRBV19 to TRBJ2-7; a possible D gene is TRBD2 (5 bases). Per germline, CDR1 LNHDA and CDR2 SQIVND (reference sequence). CDR3 length: 13 residues. V lost 5 bases and J lost 4, with 12 bases in between. The CDR3 here is CASSDRRGYEQYF. The CDR3 nucleotides read TGTGCCAGTAGTGACCGACGGGGATACGAGCAGTACTTC.

The chain recombines TRBV6-5 with TRBJ1-2, with TRBD1 matching over 11 bases. This CDR3 comprises 14 residues. V shed 2 bases, J shed 4 bases, and the junction held 0 bases outside the gene matches. Germline-derived CDR1 and CDR2 are MNHEY and SVGAGI. CDR3 region: CASSYGTGGYGYTF. The CDR3 DNA is TGTGCCAGCAGTTACGGGACAGGGGGCTATGGCTACACCTTC.

The chain joins TRBV29-1 to TRBJ1-1; no firm D call. Trimming stripped 7 bases from V and 0 bases from J, with 9 bases between. Germline lookup yields CDR1 SQVTM and CDR2 ANQGSEA. The CDR3 extends over 12 amino acids. The CDR3 protein is CSGAGMNTEAFF. CDR3 DNA sequence: TGCAGCGGGGCAGGTATGAACACTGAAGCTTTCTTT. The full variable domain, rest sourced from reference TRBV29-1 and TRBJ1-1, is SAVISQKPSRDICQRGTSLTIQCQVDSQVTMMFWYRQQPGQSLTLIATANQGSEATYESGFVIDKFPISRPNLTFSTLTVSNMSPEDSSIYLCSGAGMNTEAFFGQGTRLTVV.

The gene calls are TRBV9 and TRBJ1-1, with TRBD1 as a possible D gene (6 bases). V dropped 6 bases and J dropped 1 base, with 19 bases sitting between them. The CDR3 sequence is 16 residues long. Germline V gives CDR1 SGDLS, CDR2 YYNGEE. The CDR3 DNA reads as TGTGCCAGCAACAAACAGGGAGGGGGTTGGAACACTGAAGCTTTCTTT. This gives the protein CASNKQGGGWNTEAFF.

The chain carries TRBV5-8 and TRBJ1-5; D remains ambiguous. V lost 0 bases and J lost 11, with 15 bases in between. This CDR3 is 14 amino acids long. In germline, CDR1 is SGHTS, CDR2 YDEGEE. The CDR3 loop is CASSLGTVPSSQHF. The CDR3 DNA sequence: TGTGCCAGCAGCTTGGGGACTGTCCCCAGTTCCCAGCATTTT.

The gene calls are TRBV4-3 and TRBJ2-7; D uncertain. Trimming pared 1 base from V and 4 bases from J, leaving 17 bases between. Germline assignment: CDR1 LGHNA and CDR2 YSLEER. This CDR3 contains 16 residues. The CDR3 is CASSQALFLSAYEQYF. The CDR3 region has the DNA TGCGCCAGCAGCCAAGCTCTGTTTCTGTCTGCGTACGAGCAGTACTTC.

The chain combines TRBV19 with TRBJ2-1; D gene unclear. CDR3 length: 12 residues. Germline values: CDR1 LNHDA, CDR2 SQIVND (reference sequence). Trimming cost V 10 bases and J 0 bases, with 7 bases left between them. The CDR3 is CATSVSYNEQFF. In DNA form, the CDR3 reads TGTGCCACATCGGTCTCCTACAATGAGCAGTTCTTC.

The genes are TRBV2 and TRBJ2-3; D remains ambiguous. V lost 9 bases and J lost 5, with 24 bases in between. The CDR3 sequence is 16 residues long. The germline V gene encodes CDR1 SNHLY and CDR2 FYNNEI. CDR3 DNA sequence: TGTGCCAGTAGTCGAGGCAGCTATCCGAGGAGAGATACGCAGTATTTT. Protein product: CASSRGSYPRRDTQYF. Looking up the rest from reference TRBV2 and TRBJ2-3 gives the full variable domain: EPEVTQTPSHQVTQMGQEVILRCVPISNHLYFYWYRQILGQKVEFLVSFYNNEISEKSEIFDDQFSVERPDGSNFTLKIRSTKLEDSAMYFCASSRGSYPRRDTQYFGPGTRLTVL.

The V gene is TRBV28, the J gene TRBJ2-2; no firm D call. Looked up from germline, CDR1 is MDHEN and CDR2 is SYDVKM. The CDR3 runs to 15 residues. Between the trimmed V and J ends, which lost 3 bases and 4 bases, there was a span of 12 bases. CDR3 amino acids: CASSLTASGTGELFF. CDR3 sequence (DNA): TGTGCCAGCAGTTTGACGGCCTCGGGCACCGGGGAGCTGTTTTTT.

This clone was recorded once. The chain couples TRBV7-9 to TRBJ1-4, with D unclear. CDR3 length: 17 amino acids. The V end was cut by 1 base, the J end by 0 bases, with 12 bases between. CDR1 SEHNR and CDR2 FQNEAQ come from the germline V gene (reference sequence). This CDR3 is CASSLDPPGATNEKLFF. The CDR3 DNA is TGTGCCAGCAGCTTAGACCCACCCGGGGCAACTAATGAAAAACTGTTTTTT.

V and J are TRBV28 and TRBJ1-1, with a tentative D call TRBD1 (6 bases). V lost 3 bases and J 1 base, leaving 12 bases between the germline ends. CDR3 size: 15 residues. The V gene's germline CDR1 is MDHEN and CDR2 SYDVKM. For the CDR3, the DNA is TGTGCCAGCAGTTTGTATGGACAGACGAACACTGAAGCTTTCTTT. Amino acid sequence: CASSLYGQTNTEAFF.

Details on this clone: At one boundary the junction diverges from the germline segment, which might be a read error. The rearrangement uses TRBV6-5 and TRBJ2-7; TRBD2 aligns across 11 bases. The germline gives CDR1 MNHEY, CDR2 SVGAGI. The CDR3 totals 15 residues. This CDR3 is CASSTRLAGSSEQYF. In DNA form, the CDR3 reads TGTGCCAGCAGTACCAGACTAGCGGGATCCTCCGAGCAGTACTTC.

This CDR3 is CASSPGLAGRTQYF. The CDR3 DNA reads TGTGCCAGCAGCCCGGGACTAGCGGGACGTACGCAGTATTTT. J is TRBJ2-3 and V is TRBV5-4, with 13 bases matching TRBD2. V gave up 4 bases and J gave up 8 bases; unmatched junction bases: 4. Germline V gene lookup returns CDR1 SGHNT and CDR2 YYREEE (reference sequence). This CDR3 contains 14 residues.

The J gene is TRBJ1-5, the V gene TRBV29-1; D is uncertain. CDR3 length equals 10 residues. The germline V and J ends were trimmed by 7 bases and 4 bases, with 5 bases remaining between them. Germline V gene lookup returns CDR1 SQVTM and CDR2 ANQGSEA. CDR3 coding DNA: TGCAGCGGACTGAATCAGCCCCAGCATTTT. It is translated as CSGLNQPQHF.

The chain uses TRBV29-1 and TRBJ2-1; 7 nucleotides agree with TRBD1. V shed 8 bases, J shed 0 bases, and the junction held 7 bases outside the gene matches. In germline, CDR1 is SQVTM, CDR2 ANQGSEA. The CDR3 is 14 residues long. CDR3 DNA: TGCAGCCAAGGCAGGGGGAACTCCTACAATGAGCAGTTCTTC. It specifies CSQGRGNSYNEQFF.

The gene calls are TRBV5-1 and TRBJ1-2; TRBD1 matches 7 bases. Per the germline V gene, CDR1 is SGHRS and CDR2 is YFSETQ. The V gene end was trimmed by 3 bases and the J gene end by 8 bases; junction bases not matched to a gene: 10. This CDR3 is built from 14 residues. DNA of the CDR3: TGCGCCAGCAGCTGGGACAGAGGGATGGGGGGCTACACCTTC. Amino acid sequence: CASSWDRGMGGYTF.

J is TRBJ2-6 and V is TRBV19; a weak D match, TRBD2 (5 bases). In germline, CDR1 is LNHDA, CDR2 SQIVND (reference sequence). This CDR3 is built from 16 residues. Trimming took off 7 bases at V and 4 bases at J, with 17 bases between the two ends. CDR3 DNA sequence: TGTGCCAGTACCTGGGAGCCCGATGGAGGGGCCAACGTCCTGACTTTC. It translates to CASTWEPDGGANVLTF.

This clone was counted between two and nine times. This chain connects TRBV29-1 to TRBJ1-1, with D hard to call. V lost 7 bases and J lost 0, with 9 bases in between. The CDR3 contains 12 residues. CDR1 is SQVTM and CDR2 is ANQGSEA in the germline V gene. As DNA, the CDR3 is TGCAGCGGTACTATTATGAACACTGAAGCTTTCTTT. This codes for CSGTIMNTEAFF.

The chain uses TRBV5-1 and TRBJ2-5, with D possibly TRBD1 on 5 matching bases. The germline V and J ends were trimmed by 3 bases and 4 bases, with 7 bases remaining between them. This CDR3 comprises 12 residues. Per the germline V gene, CDR1 is SGHRS and CDR2 is YFSETQ. As DNA, the CDR3 is TGCGCCAGCAGCTACCAGGGAGAGACCCAGTACTTC. Protein product: CASSYQGETQYF.

The chain employs TRBV7-2 and TRBJ1-4; the match to TRBD1 covers 7 bases. This CDR3 region has 14 residues. The trim removed 5 bases at V and 7 bases at J, leaving 7 bases unmatched. The germline V gene encodes CDR1 SGHTA and CDR2 FQGNSA. The CDR3 reads CASSAQGWGEKLFF. The DNA for the CDR3 is TGTGCCAGCAGCGCACAGGGGTGGGGTGAAAAACTGTTTTTT.

The genes are TRBV2 and TRBJ2-5; 11 bases are a match to TRBD2. With 6 bases clipped from V and 2 bases from J, the junction kept 2 bases outside the gene matches. Germline CDR1 and CDR2: SNHLY and FYNNEI. The CDR3 is 14 residues long. The CDR3 DNA is TGTGCCAGCAGGGGACTAGCGGTTCAAGAGACCCAGTACTTC. Translated: CASRGLAVQETQYF.

This rearrangement joins TRBV7-8 to TRBJ2-7; 11 nucleotides match TRBD2. Trimming cost V 4 bases and J 7 bases; bases outside gene matches: 9. The CDR3 covers 15 residues. Germline loops: CDR1 SGHVS, CDR2 FQNEAQ. The CDR3 sequence is CASSSLAGGTEEQYF. For the CDR3, the DNA is TGTGCCAGCAGCTCGTTAGCGGGAGGGACGGAAGAGCAGTACTTC.

The chain joins TRBV19 to TRBJ2-3; 9 bases are shared with TRBD1. Germline V gene sequence: CDR1 LNHDA, CDR2 SQIVND (reference sequence). The junction had 7 bases not matched to a gene; V was cut back by 3 bases and J by 6 bases. CDR3 length: 15 amino acids. CDR3 residues: CASSMGQGSGDTQYF. CDR3 DNA: TGTGCCAGTAGTATGGGACAGGGATCCGGCGATACGCAGTATTTT.